What follows are 31 T cell receptor beta chains derived from one specimen sequenced in a study of human T cells and chemical hapten exposure. Sample time point: patch test 2, 6 weeks after DPC sensitization. Treatment here: therapeutic diphenylcyclopropenone sensitization with weekly scalp DPC. MiXCR, applied by TCRdb to the RACE reads, yields one record per CDR3 protein. The sample lists about 94,000 distinct CDR3 sequences, about 9.3% seen once, with approximately 2% in the top ten. Sequencing was performed on whole blood, taken in connection with sensitization to the hapten diphenylcyclopropenone (DPC). These receptors were collected from a woman aged 40 to 49 with alopecia areata. Some clones in this sample may be carry-over from other donors' samples.

This clonotype has ten or more counts. CDR3 in amino acids: CASIRPGPNTEAFF. CDR3 DNA: TGTGCCAGCATCCGTCCGGGACCGAACACTGAAGCTTTCTTT. This chain joins TRBV7-9 and TRBJ1-1; tentatively, D is TRBD1 (5 bases). This CDR3 spans 14 amino acids. Germline loops: CDR1 SEHNR, CDR2 FQNEAQ (reference sequence). The germline V and J ends were trimmed by 7 bases and 1 base, with 13 bases remaining between them.

The sample holds many counts of this clonotype. The germline gene is not matched at one end of the junction; a read error may be the cause. This chain connects TRBV7-7 to TRBJ2-5, with D possibly matching TRBD2 (6 bases). The CDR3 runs 14 residues. CDR1 and CDR2 from the germline V gene are SSHAT and FNYEAQ (reference sequence). CDR3 bases: TGTGCTAGCAGCTTAGGCGGGACCCAAGAGACCCAGTACTTC. Its translation: CASSLGGTQETQYF. The whole variable domain, remainder taken from reference TRBV7-7 and TRBJ2-5, is GAGVSQSPRYKVTKRGQDVTLRCDPISSHATLYWYQQALGQGPEFLTYFNYEAQPDKSGLPSDRFSAERPEGSISTLTIQRTEQRDSAMYRCASSLGGTQETQYFGPGTRLLVL.

This clonotype occurred once. This CDR3 is CASTETGAHEQYF. The CDR3 nucleotides read TGTGCCAGCACCGAGACAGGGGCCCACGAGCAGTACTTC. This rearrangement joins TRBV28 to TRBJ2-7, with 8 bases lining up with TRBD1. CDR3 length: 13 amino acids. Germline V CDR1 and CDR2: MDHEN, SYDVKM. V lost 7 bases and J lost 5; bases outside the gene matches: 7.

This clonotype appeared a few times. This chain joins TRBV11-2 and TRBJ2-1; maybe TRBD2 (6 bases). The CDR3 sequence is 13 residues long. Looked up from germline, CDR1 is SGHAT and CDR2 is FQNNGV. Trimming left V 3 bases short and J 5 bases short, with 8 bases between. CDR3 sequence: CASSFRGNNEQFF. The DNA for the CDR3 is TGTGCCAGCAGCTTCCGGGGGAACAATGAGCAGTTCTTC.

The V gene is TRBV3-1, the J gene TRBJ2-7, with D possibly called TRBD1 or TRBD2 (5 bases each). The CDR3 consists of 15 residues. V lost 5 bases and J lost 6, with 20 bases in between. Germline V CDR1 and CDR2: LGHDT, YNNKEL (reference sequence). CDR3 protein: CASSTGTLSPSEQYF. In DNA, the CDR3 is TGTGCCAGCAGCACCGGGACCCTCTCTCCTAGCGAGCAGTACTTC.

This clonotype was found a few times. The chain carries TRBV7-9 and TRBJ1-1; D call uncertain. CDR1 and CDR2 from the germline V gene are SEHNR and FQNEAQ (reference sequence). With 8 bases removed from V and 1 base from J, the gap between germline ends came to 14 bases. This CDR3 contains 14 residues. CDR3 coding DNA: TGTGCCAGCTCCCTGAAGGCAGGGAACACTGAAGCTTTCTTT. Translating gives CASSLKAGNTEAFF.

Only a few counts were recorded for this clonotype. The chain recombines TRBV7-2 with TRBJ2-7, with 7 bases identical to TRBD1. The germline V gene has CDR1 SGHTA and CDR2 FQGNSA. The trim removed 5 bases at V and 0 bases at J, leaving 10 bases unmatched. The CDR3 totals 16 residues. CDR3 amino acids: CASSAAGTESSYEQYF. Here the CDR3 DNA reads TGTGCCAGCAGCGCAGCAGGGACAGAGAGCTCCTACGAGCAGTACTTC.

This clonotype was found many times. This sequence joins TRBV28 and TRBJ2-7; D is uncertain. In germline, CDR1 is MDHEN, CDR2 SYDVKM. The V end was cut by 8 bases, the J end by 1 base, with 15 bases between. CDR3 length: 14 residues. Written as DNA, the CDR3 is TGTGCCAGCTACGCATCCCCCAGGTCCTACGAGCAGTACTTC. This encodes CASYASPRSYEQYF.

This clonotype was observed a handful of times. The rearrangement links TRBV5-1 to TRBJ2-3; no clear D. V shed 4 bases and J shed 2 bases, with 8 bases lying between them. The CDR3 extends over 13 amino acids. The germline V gene encodes CDR1 SGHRS and CDR2 YFSETQ. In DNA, the CDR3 is TGCGCCAGCAGCCTGGATTTCACAGATACGCAGTATTTT. Protein sequence: CASSLDFTDTQYF.

The J gene is TRBJ2-7, the V gene TRBV25-1, with 9 bases that match TRBD1. J gave up 2 bases and V 5 bases, and 4 bases lay outside the gene matches. CDR3 length: 14 residues. Germline CDR1 is MGHDK and CDR2 is SYGVNS. CDR3 nucleotides: TGTGCCAGCAGTTACAGGGGGCCCCCCTACGAGCAGTACTTC. This codes for CASSYRGPPYEQYF.

This clonotype was seen a few times. The chain uses TRBV5-1 and TRBJ1-1; D is ambiguous. V was pared by 4 bases and J by 4 bases, with 14 bases between. The CDR3 runs to 14 residues. Germline loops: CDR1 SGHRS, CDR2 YFSETQ. Here the CDR3 DNA reads TGCGCCAGCAGCCCGCTCAAGGCAGTCACTGAAGCTTTCTTT. The encoded protein is CASSPLKAVTEAFF.

A few counts support this clonotype. This sequence joins TRBV28 and TRBJ2-1; 10 positions agree with TRBD2. Germline CDR1 reads MDHEN; CDR2 reads SYDVKM. V lost 5 bases and J lost 6; bases outside the gene matches: 7. This CDR3 contains 15 residues. The CDR3 sequence: CASSKPAGGSNEQFF. The CDR3 DNA is TGTGCCAGCAGTAAACCAGCGGGAGGGTCCAATGAGCAGTTCTTC.

This clonotype was observed at least ten times. The V gene is TRBV11-2, the J gene TRBJ1-1; TRBD1 agrees at 7 bases. The germline CDR1 and CDR2 sequences are SGHAT and FQNNGV. V was clipped by 5 bases and J by 0 bases; unmatched bases: 6. This CDR3 has 15 residues. The CDR3 DNA sequence: TGTGCCAGCAGCGACCGGACAGGTTTGAACACTGAAGCTTTCTTT. Translated, it gives CASSDRTGLNTEAFF.

The genes are TRBV3-1 and TRBJ2-2; TRBD1 might be the D (6 bases). V gave up 1 base and J gave up 4 bases, with 10 bases separating them. CDR1 and CDR2 from the germline V gene are LGHDT and YNNKEL (reference sequence). CDR3 length equals 15 residues. The CDR3, as DNA: TGTGCCAGCAGCCAAGGAACAGGGAGCACCGGGGAGCTGTTTTTT. Protein product: CASSQGTGSTGELFF.

The chain has TRBV7-9 and TRBJ2-7; D ambiguous. This CDR3 region has 12 residues. The germline gives CDR1 SEHNR, CDR2 FQNEAQ (reference sequence). V lost 5 bases and J lost 3, with 8 bases in between. This CDR3 reads CASSKRHYEQYF. CDR3 sequence (DNA): TGTGCCAGCAGCAAAAGACACTACGAGCAGTACTTC. Combining the CDR3 with reference TRBV7-9 and TRBJ2-7 gives the whole variable domain DTGVSQNPRHKITKRGQNVTFRCDPISEHNRLYWYRQTLGQGPEFLTYFQNEAQLEKSRLLSDRFSAERPKGSFSTLEIQRTEQGDSAMYLCASSKRHYEQYFGPGTRLTVT.

This clonotype turned up a few times. The V and J genes are TRBV7-6 and TRBJ1-1; D is undetermined. In germline, CDR1 is SGHVS, CDR2 FNYEAQ. The CDR3 length is 13 residues. Trimming cost V 5 bases and J 4 bases, with 11 bases left between them. The CDR3 DNA reads as TGTGCCAGCAGCCAGAACCCGGGCACTGAAGCTTTCTTT. Residues: CASSQNPGTEAFF.

This clonotype was found a few times. The chain recombines TRBV20-1 with TRBJ2-5; D might be TRBD1 (6 bases). V lost 1 base to trimming and J lost 0 bases, with 12 bases between them. The germline CDR1 and CDR2 sequences are DFQATT and SNEGSKA (reference sequence). The length of the CDR3 is 15 residues. DNA for the CDR3: TGCAGTGCTAGAGGGGACACAAAAAACCAAGAGACCCAGTACTTC. This sequence encodes CSARGDTKNQETQYF.

This clonotype showed up many times. The chain combines TRBV3-1 with TRBJ1-5, with D hard to call. The CDR3 loop spans 14 amino acids. CDR1 and CDR2 (germline): LGHDT, YNNKEL (reference sequence). V lost 2 bases and J lost 1, with 6 bases in between. CDR3 coding DNA: TGTGCCAGCAGCCAAAGCCACAGCAATCAGCCCCAGCATTTT. It encodes CASSQSHSNQPQHF.

At least ten counts were recorded for this clonotype. The CDR3 loop reads CSVVRVGNEQFF. CDR3 in DNA: TGCAGCGTTGTAAGGGTGGGCAATGAGCAGTTCTTC. The chain employs TRBV29-1 and TRBJ2-1; D is unclear. This CDR3 is built from 12 residues. Germline CDR1 is SQVTM and CDR2 is ANQGSEA. Trimming removed 4 bases at V and 6 bases at J, with 10 bases between.

The V and J genes are TRBV5-5 and TRBJ2-3; maybe TRBD1 (5 bases). With 0 bases removed from V and 7 bases from J, the gap between germline ends came to 9 bases. The CDR3 has 13 residues. The germline CDR1 and CDR2 sequences are SGHKS and YYEKEE (reference sequence). The CDR3 DNA reads TGTGCCAGCAGCTTGGCTGGGGCGAATACGCAGTATTTT. Translation: CASSLAGANTQYF.

This clonotype has just a few counts. This sequence joins TRBV28 and TRBJ2-1; D perhaps matches TRBD2 (7 bases). CDR1 and CDR2 (germline): MDHEN, SYDVKM. This CDR3 contains 16 residues. The V gene lost 6 bases and the J gene lost 2 bases, with 17 bases spanning the gap. The CDR3 reads CASSPIQGRAYNEQFF. CDR3 coding DNA: TGTGCCAGCAGCCCCATCCAGGGGAGGGCCTACAATGAGCAGTTCTTC.

V gene TRBV7-6 combines with J gene TRBJ2-2; TRBD2 is a possible D gene (5 bases). The V end was cut by 4 bases, the J end by 4 bases, with 10 bases between. The V gene's germline CDR1 is SGHVS and CDR2 FNYEAQ. CDR3 length: 14 amino acids. The CDR3 DNA reads as TGTGCCAGCAGCTCGTTCGGGGTCACCGGGGAGCTGTTTTTT. Protein product: CASSSFGVTGELFF.

The chain combines TRBV7-9 with TRBJ2-3; D is uncertain. V dropped 7 bases and J dropped 1 base, with 15 bases sitting between them. Germline CDR1 is SEHNR and CDR2 is FQNEAQ (reference sequence). The CDR3 consists of 15 residues. DNA for the CDR3: TGTGCCAGCACCACCGGTGCGGATCGCACAGATACGCAGTATTTT. This encodes CASTTGADRTDTQYF.

This clonotype was counted only a few times. The rearrangement links TRBV10-3 to TRBJ1-1, with D tentatively TRBD1 (6 bases). CDR1 and CDR2 (germline): ENHRY, SYGVKD. Trimming took 4 bases from V and 0 from J, leaving 12 bases between them. The CDR3 consists of 15 residues. CDR3 nucleotide sequence: TGTGCCATCAGTGGAGGACAGTTCATGAACACTGAAGCTTTCTTT. Translated: CAISGGQFMNTEAFF.

This clonotype has just a few counts. The chain joins TRBV5-4 to TRBJ2-7, with a tentative D call TRBD2 (6 bases). This CDR3 is 14 amino acids long. V was shortened by 3 bases and J by 0 bases, with 10 bases between the two germline ends. Germline V gene lookup returns CDR1 SGHNT and CDR2 YYREEE (reference sequence). CDR3 sequence (DNA): TGTGCCAGCAGCTCCTTCGGGAGCTCCTACGAGCAGTACTTC. Amino acids: CASSSFGSSYEQYF.

This chain uses TRBV20-1 with TRBJ2-5, with TRBD2 as a possible D gene (5 bases). Trimming cost V 5 bases and J 7 bases, with 14 bases left between them. This CDR3 is built from 12 residues. Germline lookup yields CDR1 DFQATT and CDR2 SNEGSKA (reference sequence). The CDR3 reads CSASSDGGTQYF. Written as DNA, the CDR3 is TGCAGTGCTTCCTCGGACGGAGGGACCCAGTACTTC.

This clonotype was found many times. The CDR3 loop is CSARFRTGTYNEQFF. CDR3 sequence (DNA): TGCAGTGCTAGATTCCGGACAGGGACCTACAATGAGCAGTTCTTC. This sequence joins TRBV20-1 and TRBJ2-1; 8 bases agree with TRBD1. This CDR3 comprises 15 residues. The germline CDR1 and CDR2 sequences are DFQATT and SNEGSKA (reference sequence). V lost 2 bases to trimming and J lost 2 bases; unmatched junction nucleotides: 5.

The chain joins TRBV10-3 to TRBJ2-1; D gene ambiguous. V was cut by 2 bases and J by 1 base, with 9 bases left in between. The CDR3 has 15 residues. The germline V gene encodes CDR1 ENHRY and CDR2 SYGVKD. CDR3 region: CAISEMATSYNEQFF. The DNA for the CDR3 is TGTGCCATCAGTGAGATGGCTACTTCCTACAATGAGCAGTTCTTC.

This CDR3 reads CASSTSGRLQETQYF. CDR3 DNA: TGTGCCAGCAGTACTAGCGGGAGGCTACAAGAGACCCAGTACTTC. The chain uses TRBV2 and TRBJ2-5; 12 bases fit TRBD2. The CDR3 runs to 15 residues. Per germline, CDR1 SNHLY and CDR2 FYNNEI. With V trimmed by 5 bases and J by 2 bases, 3 bases remained unmatched.

This clonotype was seen only a few times. The J gene is TRBJ1-1, the V gene TRBV5-1; D not certain. The CDR3 spans 12 residues. With 0 bases removed from V and 6 bases from J, the gap between germline ends came to 6 bases. Germline values: CDR1 SGHRS, CDR2 YFSETQ. The CDR3 reads CASSLGVAEAFF. Here the CDR3 DNA reads TGCGCCAGCAGCTTGGGAGTTGCTGAAGCTTTCTTT.

The table lists this clonotype with many counts. The rearrangement joins TRBV7-9 to TRBJ1-1; no reliable D call. CDR1 and CDR2 (germline): SEHNR, FQNEAQ (reference sequence). V lost 5 bases, J lost 6 bases, and 7 bases lay in between. The CDR3 sequence is 11 residues long. The CDR3 sequence: CASSPSAEAFF. The CDR3 DNA follows: TGTGCCAGCAGCCCCTCTGCTGAAGCTTTCTTT. Variable domain in full (rest from reference TRBV7-9 and TRBJ1-1): DTGVSQNPRHKITKRGQNVTFRCDPISEHNRLYWYRQTLGQGPEFLTYFQNEAQLEKSRLLSDRFSAERPKGSFSTLEIQRTEQGDSAMYLCASSPSAEAFFGQGTRLTVV.